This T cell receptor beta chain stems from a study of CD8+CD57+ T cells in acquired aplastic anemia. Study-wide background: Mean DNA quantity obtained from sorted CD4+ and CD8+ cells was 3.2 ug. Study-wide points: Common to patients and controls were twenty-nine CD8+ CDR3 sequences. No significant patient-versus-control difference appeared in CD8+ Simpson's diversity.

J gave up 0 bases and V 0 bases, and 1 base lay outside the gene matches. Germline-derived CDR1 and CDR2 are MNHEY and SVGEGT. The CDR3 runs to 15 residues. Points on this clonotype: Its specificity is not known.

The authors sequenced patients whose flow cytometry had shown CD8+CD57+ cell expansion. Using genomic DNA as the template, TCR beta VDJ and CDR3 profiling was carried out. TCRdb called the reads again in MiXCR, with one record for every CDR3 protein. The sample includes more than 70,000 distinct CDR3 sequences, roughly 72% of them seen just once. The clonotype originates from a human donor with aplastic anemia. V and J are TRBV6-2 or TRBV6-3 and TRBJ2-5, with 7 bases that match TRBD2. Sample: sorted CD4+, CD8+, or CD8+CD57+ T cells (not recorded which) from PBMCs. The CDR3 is CASSYSSGDQETQYF. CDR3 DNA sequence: TGTGCCAGCAGTTACTCGAGCGGGGACCAAGAGACCCAGTACTTC.